This T cell receptor (beta chain) is drawn from a study of cytomegalovirus exposure and HLA in healthy donors. Whole-study findings and limits: What TCR beta sequences reportedly achieved was accurate prediction of HLA-A and HLA-B alleles in most subjects. Cytomegalovirus status was reportedly diagnosed by the classifier with high specificity and sensitivity.

This clone showed up just a few times. Its target is unknown. 60 Vbeta and 13 Jbeta primers were used in PCR. TCRdb keeps only in-frame clones here, not all; method: immunoSEQ multiplex PCR. The sample contains 100,000 to 150,000 clones, 75% to 85% of which appear only once. The CDR3 covers 16 residues. The ends lost 1 base at V and 5 bases at J; junction bases unmatched: 4. Germline CDR1 reads SSHAT; CDR2 reads FNYEAQ (reference sequence). This TCR derives from a man between 40 and 49 years old in good health and CMV-seronegative. The rearrangement joins TRBV7-7 to TRBJ2-5; 13 bases map to TRBD2. What was sequenced was PBMCs. CDR3: CASSLGGTSGAETQYF. The DNA of the CDR3 is TGTGCCAGCAGCTTAGGAGGGACTAGCGGGGCTGAGACCCAGTACTTC.